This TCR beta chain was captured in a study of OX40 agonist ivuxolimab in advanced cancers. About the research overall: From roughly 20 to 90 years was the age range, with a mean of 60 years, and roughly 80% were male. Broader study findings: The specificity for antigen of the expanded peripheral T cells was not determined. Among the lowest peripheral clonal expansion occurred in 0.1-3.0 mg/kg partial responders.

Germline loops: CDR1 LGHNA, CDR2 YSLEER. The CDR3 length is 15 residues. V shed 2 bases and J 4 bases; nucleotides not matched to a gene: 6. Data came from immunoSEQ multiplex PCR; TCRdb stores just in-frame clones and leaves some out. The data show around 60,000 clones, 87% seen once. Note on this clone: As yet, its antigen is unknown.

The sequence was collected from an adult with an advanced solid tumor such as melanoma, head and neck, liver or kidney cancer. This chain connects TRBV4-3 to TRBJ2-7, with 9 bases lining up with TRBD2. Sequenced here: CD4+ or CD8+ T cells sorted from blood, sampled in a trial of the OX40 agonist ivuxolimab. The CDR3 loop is CASSQFPSGIYEQYF. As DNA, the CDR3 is TGCGCCAGCAGCCAATTCCCTAGCGGGATTTACGAGCAGTACTTC.